These T cell receptor beta chains were read from a single sample in a study of T cell responses to AZD1222 COVID-19 vaccine. The method was immunoSEQ multiplex PCR; TCRdb's version includes in-frame clones alone and lacks a portion of them. Seen here are some 55,000 clones, 80% to 90% observed once, and the top ten hold 2%. The sequencing here drew on peripheral blood, taken on day 0 of AZD1222 vaccination. These receptors were taken from an adult in good health. Both conserved end residues are part of each CDR3. A D gene is named only where the DNA matches it firmly. Expanded clones are given a class, and other clones once, few, many or no size at all.

CDR3aa: CASSLAFTNGLDTQYF
CDR3nt: TGTGCCAGCAGCTTAGCGTTTACCAATGGTTTAGATACGCAGTATTTT
v_gene: TRBV7-2
abundance: .
d_gene: .
j_gene: TRBJ2-3

CDR3aa: CASSPAGSTGELFF
CDR3nt: TGTGCCAGCTCACCAGCAGGGAGCACCGGGGAGCTGTTTTTT
v_gene: TRBV18
abundance: .
d_gene: .
j_gene: TRBJ2-2

CDR3aa: CASLPDFNYGYTF
CDR3nt: TGTGCCAGCCTTCCAGACTTTAACTATGGCTACACCTTC
v_gene: TRBV2
abundance: .
d_gene: .
j_gene: TRBJ1-2

CDR3aa: CAWSVSGTSGRHEQFF
CDR3nt: TGTGCCTGGAGTGTTTCCGGGACTAGCGGGAGACATGAGCAGTTCTTC
v_gene: TRBV30
abundance: .
d_gene: TRBD2
j_gene: TRBJ2-1

CDR3aa: CAISDRQGAGEKLFF
CDR3nt: TGTGCCATCAGTGATCGACAGGGGGCGGGTGAAAAACTGTTTTTT
v_gene: TRBV10-3
abundance: .
d_gene: TRBD1
j_gene: TRBJ1-4

CDR3aa: CASSKPGLAGYTGELFF
CDR3nt: TGTGCCAGCAGCAAACCGGGACTAGCGGGATACACCGGGGAGCTGTTTTTT
v_gene: TRBV21-1
abundance: once
d_gene: .
j_gene: TRBJ2-2

CDR3aa: CASSLADANYGYTF
CDR3nt: TGTGCCAGCAGCTTAGCGGACGCTAACTATGGCTACACCTTC
v_gene: TRBV11-2
abundance: few
d_gene: .
j_gene: TRBJ1-2

CDR3aa: CASSLGNSDTGELFF
CDR3nt: TGCGCCAGCAGCTTAGGGAATAGCGATACCGGGGAGCTGTTTTTT
v_gene: TRBV5-1
abundance: .
d_gene: .
j_gene: TRBJ2-2

CDR3aa: CASSDPGQGAGNTIYF
CDR3nt: TGTGCCAGCAGTGATCCCGGACAGGGAGCCGGAAACACCATATATTTT
v_gene: TRBV2
abundance: .
d_gene: TRBD1
j_gene: TRBJ1-3

CDR3aa: CASSQGLASRPTDTQYF
CDR3nt: TGTGCCAGCTCACAGGGGTTGGCTAGCCGGCCCACAGATACGCAGTATTTT
v_gene: TRBV18
abundance: .
d_gene: .
j_gene: TRBJ2-3

CDR3aa: CASSQDGAGVGETQYF
CDR3nt: TGCGCCAGCAGCCAAGATGGAGCGGGAGTAGGGGAGACCCAGTACTTC
v_gene: TRBV4-1
abundance: .
d_gene: TRBD2
j_gene: TRBJ2-5

CDR3aa: CSVEDQGQGSETQYF
CDR3nt: TGCAGCGTTGAAGATCAGGGACAGGGGTCGGAGACCCAGTACTTC
v_gene: TRBV29-1
abundance: .
d_gene: TRBD1
j_gene: TRBJ2-5

CDR3aa: CAWSSKQILYGYTF
CDR3nt: TGTGCCTGGAGTTCTAAGCAGATTCTCTATGGCTACACCTTC
v_gene: TRBV30
abundance: few
d_gene: .
j_gene: TRBJ1-2

CDR3aa: CASSQDRVSTQYF
CDR3nt: TGTGCCAGCAGCCAAGACCGCGTTTCCACGCAGTATTTT
v_gene: TRBV14
abundance: .
d_gene: .
j_gene: TRBJ2-3

CDR3aa: CASIGTEAFF
CDR3nt: TGTGCCAGTATCGGCACTGAAGCTTTCTTT
v_gene: TRBV19
abundance: once
d_gene: .
j_gene: TRBJ1-1

CDR3aa: CASSNDRARNSPLHF
CDR3nt: TGTGCCAGCAGTAACGACAGGGCCAGAAATTCACCCCTCCACTTT
v_gene: TRBV2
abundance: .
d_gene: TRBD1
j_gene: TRBJ1-6

CDR3aa: CASSLEGTTNNEQFF
CDR3nt: TGCGCCAGCAGCTTGGAAGGGACAACCAACAATGAGCAGTTCTTC
v_gene: TRBV5-1
abundance: .
d_gene: .
j_gene: TRBJ2-1

CDR3aa: CASSPKDGYEQYF
CDR3nt: TGTGCCAGCAGCCCGAAGGACGGATACGAGCAGTACTTC
v_gene: TRBV5-4
abundance: .
d_gene: .
j_gene: TRBJ2-7

CDR3aa: CASSESGPGGPPGSTEAFF
CDR3nt: TGCGCCAGCAGTGAGTCGGGGCCAGGAGGCCCCCCGGGGTCCACTGAAGCTTTCTTT
v_gene: TRBV10-1
abundance: .
d_gene: .
j_gene: TRBJ1-1

CDR3aa: CASGPFETDNEQFF
CDR3nt: TGTGCCAGCGGACCATTCGAAACTGACAATGAGCAGTTCTTC
v_gene: TRBV7-8
abundance: once
d_gene: .
j_gene: TRBJ2-1

CDR3aa: CASSVGPNTEAFF
CDR3nt: TGTGCCAGCAGTGTAGGACCGAACACTGAAGCTTTCTTT
v_gene: TRBV6-4
abundance: .
d_gene: .
j_gene: TRBJ1-1

CDR3aa: CASSQIPGQGYSVGYEQYF
CDR3nt: TGCGCCAGCAGCCAGATACCGGGACAGGGTTATTCCGTGGGGTACGAGCAGTACTTC
v_gene: TRBV4-1
abundance: .
d_gene: TRBD1
j_gene: TRBJ2-7

CDR3aa: CASSLWQASFGTYEQYF
CDR3nt: TGTGCCAGCAGCTTGTGGCAAGCTAGCTTTGGGACCTACGAGCAGTACTTC
v_gene: TRBV7-9
abundance: .
d_gene: .
j_gene: TRBJ2-7

CDR3aa: CASSQGTSGSKTDTQYF
CDR3nt: TGTGCCAGCAGTCAGGGGACTAGCGGGAGTAAGACAGATACGCAGTATTTT
v_gene: TRBV28
abundance: once
d_gene: TRBD2
j_gene: TRBJ2-3

CDR3aa: CAVLSDSSYNEQFF
CDR3nt: TGTGCCGTCCTTAGCGACAGCTCCTACAATGAGCAGTTCTTC
v_gene: TRBV10-3
abundance: .
d_gene: .
j_gene: TRBJ2-1

CDR3aa: CASPPEWREGGSYNEQFF
CDR3nt: TGTGCCAGCCCCCCCGAGTGGCGGGAGGGGGGGTCCTACAATGAGCAGTTCTTC
v_gene: TRBV7-9
abundance: .
d_gene: TRBD2
j_gene: TRBJ2-1

CDR3aa: CASSMEGLRDRNTGELFF
CDR3nt: TGTGCCAGTAGTATGGAGGGGCTCCGGGACAGAAACACCGGGGAGCTGTTTTTT
v_gene: TRBV19
abundance: .
d_gene: .
j_gene: TRBJ2-2

CDR3aa: CASMGDSGLIYGYTF
CDR3nt: TGTGCCAGCATGGGCGACTCGGGGCTAATCTATGGCTACACCTTC
v_gene: TRBV2
abundance: .
d_gene: .
j_gene: TRBJ1-2

CDR3aa: CASSERNNEQFF
CDR3nt: TGTGCCAGCAGTGAAAGAAACAATGAGCAGTTCTTC
v_gene: TRBV2
abundance: .
d_gene: .
j_gene: TRBJ2-1

CDR3aa: CAISAVPGLAGDYEQYF
CDR3nt: TGTGCCATCAGTGCGGTACCGGGACTAGCGGGCGACTACGAGCAGTACTTC
v_gene: TRBV10-3
abundance: once
d_gene: TRBD2
j_gene: TRBJ2-7

CDR3aa: CASSVPGQSSPYSYNEQFF
CDR3nt: TGTGCCAGCAGCGTCCCGGGACAGAGTAGTCCGTACTCCTACAATGAGCAGTTCTTC
v_gene: TRBV9
abundance: .
d_gene: TRBD1
j_gene: TRBJ2-1

CDR3aa: CATSRGSQGYNEQFF
CDR3nt: TGTGCCACCAGCAGAGGTAGCCAGGGCTACAATGAGCAGTTCTTC
v_gene: TRBV15
abundance: .
d_gene: .
j_gene: TRBJ2-1

CDR3aa: CASSPNRGLSEAFF
CDR3nt: TGTGCCAGCAGCCCGAACAGGGGACTTTCTGAAGCTTTCTTT
v_gene: TRBV5-4
abundance: .
d_gene: TRBD1
j_gene: TRBJ1-1

CDR3aa: CASSPNYGELFF
CDR3nt: TGTGCCAGCAGCCCGAACTACGGGGAGCTGTTTTTT
v_gene: TRBV6-6
abundance: .
d_gene: .
j_gene: TRBJ2-2

CDR3aa: CASGNSQTNEKLFF
CDR3nt: TGCGCCAGTGGGAACTCTCAAACTAATGAAAAACTGTTTTTT
v_gene: TRBV10-2
abundance: .
d_gene: .
j_gene: TRBJ1-4

CDR3aa: CASSPRQGTNTEAFF
CDR3nt: TGTGCCAGCTCACCGAGACAGGGAACGAACACTGAAGCTTTCTTT
v_gene: TRBV18
abundance: .
d_gene: TRBD1
j_gene: TRBJ1-1

CDR3aa: CASTTARGGGTEAFF
CDR3nt: TGTGCCAGCACTACCGCTCGCGGGGGGGGCACTGAAGCTTTCTTT
v_gene: TRBV28
abundance: .
d_gene: .
j_gene: TRBJ1-1

CDR3aa: CASSPGVGDSYEQYF
CDR3nt: TGTGCCAGCAGCCCCGGAGTAGGGGACTCCTACGAGCAGTACTTC
v_gene: TRBV5-4
abundance: few
d_gene: .
j_gene: TRBJ2-7

CDR3aa: CASRSRSGQLSQYF
CDR3nt: TGTGCCAGCAGATCGAGATCGGGACAGCTCTCGCAGTACTTC
v_gene: TRBV5-8
abundance: .
d_gene: TRBD1
j_gene: TRBJ2-7

CDR3aa: CSVPGLAGGLDTQYF
CDR3nt: TGCAGCGTCCCAGGACTAGCGGGAGGGCTTGATACGCAGTATTTT
v_gene: TRBV29-1
abundance: .
d_gene: TRBD2
j_gene: TRBJ2-3

CDR3aa: CASGWRGPNTGELFF
CDR3nt: TGTGCCAGCGGTTGGAGGGGTCCGAACACCGGGGAGCTGTTTTTT
v_gene: TRBV28
abundance: .
d_gene: .
j_gene: TRBJ2-2

CDR3aa: CASSLWGTGVEAFF
CDR3nt: TGTGCCAGCAGTTTATGGGGGACAGGGGTGGAAGCTTTCTTT
v_gene: TRBV28
abundance: .
d_gene: TRBD1
j_gene: TRBJ1-1

CDR3aa: CASSLGGIYEQYF
CDR3nt: TGTGCCAGCAGTTTGGGGGGAATTTACGAGCAGTACTTC
v_gene: TRBV27
abundance: few
d_gene: .
j_gene: TRBJ2-7